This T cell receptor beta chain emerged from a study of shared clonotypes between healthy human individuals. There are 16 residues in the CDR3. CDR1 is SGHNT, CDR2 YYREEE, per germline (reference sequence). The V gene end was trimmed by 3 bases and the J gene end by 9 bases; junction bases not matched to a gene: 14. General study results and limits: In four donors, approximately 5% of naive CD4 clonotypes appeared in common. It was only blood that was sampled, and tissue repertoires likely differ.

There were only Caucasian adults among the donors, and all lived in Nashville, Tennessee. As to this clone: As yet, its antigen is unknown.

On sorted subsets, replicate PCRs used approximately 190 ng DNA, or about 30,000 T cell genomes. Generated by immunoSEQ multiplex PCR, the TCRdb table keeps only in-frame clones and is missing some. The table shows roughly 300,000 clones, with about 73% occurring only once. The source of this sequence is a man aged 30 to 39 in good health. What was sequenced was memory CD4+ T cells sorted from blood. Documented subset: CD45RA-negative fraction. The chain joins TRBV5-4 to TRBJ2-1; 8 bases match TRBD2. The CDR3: CASSSRRSGEGTEQFF. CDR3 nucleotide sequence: TGTGCCAGCAGCTCGAGACGTAGCGGGGAGGGGACTGAGCAGTTCTTC.